Presented here are 16 T cell receptor beta chains from one specimen sequenced in a study of blood T cells in healthy people across ages (dated by TCRdb to the mid-2010s). Libraries were built with 5' RACE. Sequenced on an Illumina HiSeq 2500. A second PCR of roughly 7 to 12 cycles was performed with a sample-barcoded 5' primer and a J-beta primer mix. TCRdb reworked the public reads: Q25 trimming with fastp, MiXCR clone assembly, productive beta chains retained. Merged by CDR3 protein, the rows form single entries marked with the most common genes and DNA. For this sample there are hundreds of thousands of distinct CDR3 sequences; around 42% appear just once. Clones ranked in the top ten supply roughly 19% of the sample. Input material: blood. The receptor source for this set is a man aged 55 to 69 in good health.

This clonotype came up a few times. This sequence joins TRBV27 and TRBJ1-5, with D uncertain. V lost 5 bases and J lost 2, with 10 bases in between. This CDR3 region has 14 residues. Looked up from germline, CDR1 is MNHEY and CDR2 is SMNVEV (reference sequence). CDR3 protein: CASSPRAGNQPQHF. CDR3 sequence (DNA): TGTGCCAGCAGTCCCCGGGCCGGCAATCAGCCCCAGCATTTT.

In regard to this clonotype: Germline and junction disagree at one end, which may indicate a read error. The rearrangement uses TRBV7-9 and TRBJ1-2; 8 nucleotides line up with TRBD1. The CDR3 contains 15 residues. Per germline, CDR1 SEHNR and CDR2 FQNEAQ (reference sequence). The CDR3 bases are TGTGCCGGCAGCTTAGCAGGGGGCGATTGGTATGGCTACACCTTC. Translation: CAGSLAGGDWYGYTF.

Written as DNA, the CDR3 is TGCAGTGCTAGAGAGGGCCAGGGATTTTATAGCAATCAGCCCCAGCATTTT. This translates into CSAREGQGFYSNQPQHF. The chain combines TRBV20-1 with TRBJ1-5; the D gene is possibly TRBD1 (5 bases). The CDR3 is 17 amino acids. Germline CDR1 is DFQATT and CDR2 is SNEGSKA (reference sequence). V dropped 0 bases and J dropped 0 bases, with 15 bases sitting between them.

The genes are TRBV30 and TRBJ2-1; 9 nucleotides match TRBD1. Trimming removed 5 bases from V and 6 bases from J; junction bases left unmatched: 2. Germline V gene lookup returns CDR1 GTSNPN and CDR2 SVGIG (reference sequence). CDR3 length: 12 residues. The CDR3 bases are TGTGCCTGGGGACAGGGGTTCAATGAGCAGTTCTTC. As protein: CAWGQGFNEQFF.

The rearrangement joins TRBV4-3 to TRBJ2-5; D is possibly TRBD2 (5 bases). Germline loops: CDR1 LGHNA, CDR2 YSLEER. This CDR3 has 16 amino acids. Trimming stripped 2 bases from V and 3 bases from J, with 16 bases between. CDR3 nucleotides: TGCGCCAGCAGCCAACCTCAAGACGCCGGGGAAGAGACCCAGTACTTC. This sequence encodes CASSQPQDAGEETQYF.

This chain links TRBV11-1 with TRBJ2-5; no definite D call. V lost 1 base and J lost 1, with 13 bases in between. The germline CDR1 and CDR2 sequences are SGHAT and FQDESV (reference sequence). There are 16 residues in the CDR3. DNA of the CDR3: TGTGCCAGCAGCTTAGGGAAAAGACCGGGCCAAGAGACCCAGTACTTC. Translating gives CASSLGKRPGQETQYF.

The CDR3 DNA reads TGTGCCAGCAGCCTAGGTGCAGAAACCTCCTACAATGAGCAGTTCTTC. It specifies CASSLGAETSYNEQFF. V usage is TRBV7-2 and J usage is TRBJ2-1, with D uncertain. This CDR3 spans 16 amino acids. Trimming took 5 bases from V and 0 from J, leaving 14 bases between them. Germline lookup yields CDR1 SGHTA and CDR2 FQGNSA.

This clonotype was counted between two and nine times. V and J are TRBV6-5 and TRBJ2-1, with 7 bases identical to TRBD2. The junction had 8 bases not matched to a gene; V was cut back by 6 bases and J by 9 bases. CDR1 MNHEY and CDR2 SVGAGI come from the germline V gene. The CDR3 extends over 13 amino acids. CDR3 bases: TGTGCCAGCAGGACGGGGCCGGGGGGTGAGCAGTTCTTC. Translating it yields CASRTGPGGEQFF.

The V and J genes are TRBV19 and TRBJ2-1; no reliable D call. The ends were cut back, 6 bases at V and 7 bases at J, with 16 bases in the middle. The CDR3 has 14 amino acids. Germline assignment: CDR1 LNHDA and CDR2 SQIVND (reference sequence). CDR3 in amino acids: CASSLNGRTNEQFF. The DNA for the CDR3 is TGTGCCAGTAGCCTTAATGGCCGTACGAATGAGCAGTTCTTC. Drawing the rest from reference TRBV19 and TRBJ2-1, the complete variable domain is DGGITQSPKYLFRKEGQNVTLSCEQNLNHDAMYWYRQDPGQGLRLIYYSQIVNDFQKGDIAEGYSVSREKKESFPLTVTSAQKNPTAFYLCASSLNGRTNEQFFGPGTRLTVL.

The chain carries TRBV10-3 and TRBJ1-1; no firm D call. V lost 4 bases to trimming and J lost 2 bases, with 5 bases between them. This CDR3 has 12 residues. The germline gives CDR1 ENHRY, CDR2 SYGVKD. The CDR3 region has the DNA TGTGCCATCAGTGGATATAACACTGAAGCTTTCTTT. Protein sequence: CAISGYNTEAFF.

This clonotype was seen a few times. CDR3 sequence reads: CASSHQYNQPQHF. The DNA of the CDR3 is TGTGCCAGCAGCCATCAGTACAATCAGCCCCAGCATTTT. The chain carries TRBV7-2 and TRBJ1-5, with D uncertain. Germline V gives CDR1 SGHTA, CDR2 FQGNSA. V was clipped by 5 bases and J by 3 bases, with 8 bases between them. CDR3 length equals 13 residues. Based on the CDR3 plus reference TRBV7-2 and TRBJ1-5, the full variable domain is GAGVSQSPSNKVTEKGKDVELRCDPISGHTALYWYRQSLGQGLEFLIYFQGNSAPDKSGLPSDRFSAERTGGSVSTLTIQRTQQEDSAVYLCASSHQYNQPQHFGDGTRLSIL.

The chain combines TRBV7-6 with TRBJ2-2; no clear D. This CDR3 is built from 16 residues. Per germline, CDR1 SGHVS and CDR2 FNYEAQ. V lost 3 bases and J 3 bases, leaving 14 bases between the germline ends. The CDR3 spells CASSFHTLRDTGELFF. CDR3 nucleotides: TGTGCCAGCAGCTTTCATACCCTACGCGACACCGGGGAGCTGTTTTTT.

As for this clonotype: An end of the junction does not agree with germline; a read error may underlie this. The V gene is TRBV6-2 or TRBV6-3, the J gene TRBJ1-1; D gene ambiguous. In germline, CDR1 is MNHEY, CDR2 SVGEGT. The CDR3 runs 12 residues. CDR3 region: CASSYGVTETFF. In DNA form, the CDR3 reads TGTGCCAGCAGTTACGGAGTCACTGAAACTTTCTTT.

This chain links TRBV4-3 with TRBJ1-4; D unresolved. Germline CDR1 LGHNA, CDR2 YSLEER. The CDR3 runs to 15 residues. V lost 0 bases and J lost 6, with 11 bases in between. In nucleotides, the CDR3 is TGCGCCAGCAGCCAAGATCGCCTGACCGATGAAAAACTGTTTTTT. Protein product: CASSQDRLTDEKLFF.

This clonotype has only a few counts. The chain couples TRBV7-9 to TRBJ2-1; D remains ambiguous. The V end lost 3 bases, the J end lost 6 bases, and 12 bases lay between the germline ends. The CDR3 runs 14 residues. Per germline, CDR1 SEHNR and CDR2 FQNEAQ (reference sequence). DNA of the CDR3: TGTGCCAGCAGCTTTCAGCGAAATGTCAATGAGCAGTTCTTC. Its protein is CASSFQRNVNEQFF.

This clonotype was observed a handful of times. This rearrangement joins TRBV20-1 to TRBJ1-2, with D maybe TRBD1 (6 bases). Germline CDR1 is DFQATT and CDR2 is SNEGSKA (reference sequence). V was trimmed by 0 bases and J by 3 bases, leaving 11 bases between them. This CDR3 has 14 amino acids. As DNA, the CDR3 is TGCAGTGCTAGAGACGGGGGCAGGGACTATGGCTACACCTTC. This sequence encodes CSARDGGRDYGYTF.